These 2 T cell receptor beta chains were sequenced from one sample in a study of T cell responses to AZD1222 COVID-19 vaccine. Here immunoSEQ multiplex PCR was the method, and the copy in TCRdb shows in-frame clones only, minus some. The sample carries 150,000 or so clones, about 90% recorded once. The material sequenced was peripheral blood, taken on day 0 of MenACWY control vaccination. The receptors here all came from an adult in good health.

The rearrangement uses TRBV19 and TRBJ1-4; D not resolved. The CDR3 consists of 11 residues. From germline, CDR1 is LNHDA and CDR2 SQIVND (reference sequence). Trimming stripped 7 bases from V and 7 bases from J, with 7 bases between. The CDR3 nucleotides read TGTGCCAGTAACTCGGGTGAAAAACTGTTTTTT. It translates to CASNSGEKLFF.

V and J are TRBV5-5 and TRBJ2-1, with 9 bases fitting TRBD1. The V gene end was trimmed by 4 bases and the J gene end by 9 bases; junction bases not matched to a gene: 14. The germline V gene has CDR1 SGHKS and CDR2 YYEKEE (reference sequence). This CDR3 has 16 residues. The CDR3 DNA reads TGTGCCAGCAGCACCAAGTGGACAGGGGCGGCGGGTGAGCAGTTCTTC. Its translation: CASSTKWTGAAGEQFF.